The clone carrying this T cell receptor (beta chain) was seen ten or more times. The antigen is not known. These data come from a study of read filtering for tumor transcriptome and immune sequencing. At the level of the study: Among patients, 17 to 20 were male and around 15 female, aged 47 to 80 (mean around 61). Transcriptome libraries were built from DNase-treated RNA. Study-wide results and caveats: This fraction held mixed bone marrow immune cells after CD138-negative sorting.

From 400 to 450 ng of RNA, a library with molecular barcoded alpha/delta and beta/gamma adaptors was made. TCRdb called the reads again in MiXCR, with one record for every CDR3 protein. Here the sample spans 90,000 to 95,000 distinct CDR3 sequences, around a fifth being singletons. V lost 10 bases to trimming and J lost 7 bases, with 4 bases between them. CDR3 size: 8 residues. The germline gives CDR1 SEHNR, CDR2 FQNEAQ (reference sequence). This chain links TRBV7-9 with TRBJ1-1, with D unclear. The sample was a population of CD138-negative cells sorted from bone marrow. This receptor was obtained from a donor at least 40 years old with multiple myeloma. For the CDR3, the DNA is TGTGCCACCAATGAAGCTTTCTTT. As protein: CATNEAFF.